Described below is a single TCR beta chain sequence and its context. The sample comes from a study of blood T cell repertoires in COVID-19. Overall study context: PBMCs, B-cell-depleted T cells, or T cells were the source of the cDNA or gDNA that made up the material.

Assay: immunoSEQ multiplex PCR; the TCRdb copy retains only in-frame clones and omits some. The profile shows 150,000 to 200,000 clones, around 84% of them singletons. Germline-derived CDR1 and CDR2 are SGHNT and YYREEE (reference sequence). This CDR3 is built from 17 residues. V lost 4 bases to trimming and J lost 5 bases, with 24 bases between them. Across 20 to 25 US areas, participants ranged in age from roughly 18 to 89 years. The chain couples TRBV5-4 to TRBJ2-5, with D maybe TRBD1 (6 bases). This receptor was taken from a man aged 40-55 years who had recovered from COVID-19. Sequencing was done on a sample of PBMCs or T cells enriched from blood (not recorded which). CDR3: CASSKTGDGTTRETQYF. CDR3 sequence (DNA): TGTGCCAGCAGCAAAACCGGGGACGGGACAACTAGGGAGACCCAGTACTTC.